This TCR beta chain comes out of a study of identical twins. Notes on this clonotype: Its antigen remains unknown.

TCRdb re-derived calls from the 5' RACE reads in MiXCR, one entry per CDR3 protein. This table has more than 1.5 million distinct CDR3 sequences, more than 30% appearing once. V was pared by 1 base and J by 7 bases, with 8 bases between. CDR1 and CDR2 (germline): LNHNV, YYDKDF (reference sequence). The CDR3 has 12 residues. Overall study results and limits: Conclusions came from cross-sectional statistical analysis, not from following the same donors.

The clonotype originates from a newborn girl in good health. The sequencing input was cord blood. This rearrangement joins TRBV15 to TRBJ2-7, with unresolved D. The DNA for the CDR3 is TGTGCCACCAGCAGAGCTAACAATGAGCAGTACTTC. It translates to CATSRANNEQYF.